These 26 T cell receptor beta chains originate from one sample sequenced in a study of blood T cells in healthy people across ages. It was with a sample-barcoded 5' primer and a J-beta primer mix that a second PCR of about 7 to 12 cycles was run. TCRdb independently ran MiXCR on the 5' RACE reads; one entry per CDR3 protein. The table records some 1,000,000 distinct CDR3 sequences, roughly a quarter of them present only once. These data also featured in a second study, about T cells of mothers and their children.

What was sequenced was blood. Every receptor here comes from a girl aged 2-15 years in good health.

This sequence joins TRBV24-1 and TRBJ2-3; D remains unclear. The CDR3 length is 17 residues. The ends were cut back, 3 bases at V and 3 bases at J, with 18 bases in the middle. Germline V gene sequence: CDR1 KGHDR, CDR2 SFDVKD. CDR3 loop: CATSDPAGAKWTDTQYF. CDR3 nucleotides: TGTGCCACCAGTGATCCCGCTGGCGCTAAATGGACAGATACGCAGTATTTT.

This clonotype appeared a few times. J is TRBJ1-4 and V is TRBV28; D possibly corresponds to TRBD1 (5 bases). The CDR3 runs to 16 residues. V was shortened by 6 bases and J by 0 bases, with 14 bases between the two germline ends. The germline CDR1 and CDR2 sequences are MDHEN and SYDVKM. CDR3 in DNA: TGTGCCAGCAGCGTATACAGGTCTGCAACTAATGAAAAACTGTTTTTT. Encoded protein: CASSVYRSATNEKLFF.

J is TRBJ1-2 and V is TRBV12-3 or TRBV12-4, with 9 bases identical to TRBD1. Trimming removed 6 bases from V and 4 bases from J; junction bases left unmatched: 3. This CDR3 has 13 amino acids. The CDR3 spells CASRRDRVYGYTF. In DNA form, the CDR3 reads TGTGCCAGCAGGCGGGACAGGGTCTATGGCTACACCTTC.

The gene calls are TRBV20-1 and TRBJ1-1, with D hard to call. The V gene's germline CDR1 is DFQATT and CDR2 SNEGSKA (reference sequence). The CDR3 spans 13 residues. The V end lost 1 base, the J end lost 7 bases, and 13 bases lay between the germline ends. CDR3 bases: TGCAGTGCTAGAGGTTGGCAGAACTATGAAGCTTTCTTT. This encodes CSARGWQNYEAFF.

The chain uses TRBV5-1 and TRBJ2-2; D gene ambiguous. The germline gives CDR1 SGHRS, CDR2 YFSETQ. This CDR3 contains 14 residues. V was trimmed by 0 bases and J by 0 bases, leaving 3 bases between them. CDR3 sequence (DNA): TGCGCCAGCAGCTTGGCTCCGAACACCGGGGAGCTGTTTTTT. This gives the protein CASSLAPNTGELFF.

A note on this clonotype: Germline and junction disagree at one end, which may indicate a read error. This chain links TRBV20-1 with TRBJ2-3, with 8 nucleotides matching TRBD2. The length of the CDR3 is 14 residues. In germline, CDR1 is DFQATT, CDR2 SNEGSKA (reference sequence). CDR3 in amino acids: CSAPSAGVSDTQYF. The CDR3 nucleotides read TGCAGTGCTCCTTCAGCGGGAGTCTCAGACACGCAGTATTTT.

This clonotype was counted between two and nine times. The chain is built from TRBV5-1 and TRBJ1-1; D not certain. Germline V CDR1 and CDR2: SGHRS, YFSETQ. Deletions cut 0 bases from V and 0 bases from J, with 6 bases between. The CDR3 has 14 residues. CDR3 region: CASSLEAMNTEAFF. CDR3 DNA: TGCGCCAGCAGCTTGGAGGCTATGAACACTGAAGCTTTCTTT.

This clonotype came up a few times. The chain links TRBV5-1 to TRBJ2-1; 9 bases match TRBD2. The J call is in doubt because the DNA end fits TRBJ2-7 better. The CDR3 contains 15 residues. Germline CDR1 reads SGHRS; CDR2 reads YFSETQ. The CDR3 DNA is TGCGCCAGCAGCTTGGCTCTGACTAGCGGAGACGAGCAGTACTTC. Its translation is CASSLALTSGDEQYF.

Here the CDR3 reads CSVINDRPGNEAFF. CDR3 sequence (DNA): TGCAGCGTCATTAATGATAGGCCCGGGAATGAAGCTTTCTTT. The chain has TRBV29-1 and TRBJ1-1; D unclear. The V gene lost 6 bases and the J gene lost 7 bases, with 21 bases spanning the gap. The CDR3 spans 14 residues. Germline CDR1 reads SQVTM; CDR2 reads ANQGSEA.

The J gene is TRBJ2-7, the V gene TRBV5-8; 8 positions agree with TRBD1. CDR3 length: 16 residues. Germline V CDR1 and CDR2: SGHTS, YDEGEE. V lost 0 bases, J lost 6 bases, and 11 bases stayed unmatched. In DNA, the CDR3 is TGTGCCAGCAGCTTGGCCGGGACAGGTCGCCGGGCCGAGCAGTACTTC. This codes for CASSLAGTGRRAEQYF.

This clonotype was counted a single time. One end of the junction does not line up with germline, which may come from a read error. The chain joins TRBV11-2 to TRBJ1-2; TRBD1 is a possible D gene (6 bases). The CDR3 spans 14 residues. The germline V gene encodes CDR1 SGHAT and CDR2 FQNNGV. CDR3 sequence: CASSLGAGGQGKNF. The CDR3 DNA is TGTGCCAGCAGCTTAGGGGCCGGGGGCCAGGGTAAAAACTTC.

CDR3 region: CASSPQNANYGYTF. The DNA for the CDR3 is TGCGCCAGCAGTCCACAGAATGCTAACTATGGCTACACCTTC. The rearrangement joins TRBV5-1 to TRBJ1-2; D is undetermined. The CDR3 has 14 residues. Trimming took off 5 bases at V and 0 bases at J, with 11 bases between the two ends. Germline CDR1 reads SGHRS; CDR2 reads YFSETQ. The entire variable domain, with the rest obtained from reference TRBV5-1 and TRBJ1-2, is as follows: KAGVTQTPRYLIKTRGQQVTLSCSPISGHRSVSWYQQTPGQGLQFLFEYFSETQRNKGNFPGRFSGRQFSNSRSEMNVSTLELGDSALYLCASSPQNANYGYTFGSGTRLTVV.

The table lists this clonotype with a few counts. This chain uses TRBV5-1 with TRBJ2-5; TRBD2 agrees at 12 bases. Germline V lookup: CDR1 SGHRS, CDR2 YFSETQ. After removal of 4 bases from V and 7 bases from J, the junction contained 8 bases not matched to a gene. CDR3 length equals 15 residues. The CDR3 DNA is TGCGCCAGCAGCATGACTAGCGGGAGTGGTGCGACCCAGTACTTC. The encoded protein is CASSMTSGSGATQYF.

This clonotype was observed once. The rearrangement links TRBV6-5 to TRBJ2-7, with 7 bases that match TRBD1. This CDR3 contains 16 residues. Germline CDR1 is MNHEY and CDR2 is SVGAGI. Losses at the gene ends were 0 bases for V and 4 bases for J; bases not matched to a gene: 9. CDR3 nucleotide sequence: TGTGCCAGCAGTTACTCGAGGCGACAGGGAAGTTACGAGCAGTACTTC. Its protein is CASSYSRRQGSYEQYF.

The chain recombines TRBV9 with TRBJ2-1; 8 positions agree with TRBD2. Germline CDR1 and CDR2: SGDLS and YYNGEE. Trimming cost V 1 base and J 3 bases; bases outside gene matches: 3. There are 15 residues in the CDR3. In DNA, the CDR3 is TGTGCCAGCAGCGTATACGGGGGGGACTACAATGAGCAGTTCTTC. Amino acids: CASSVYGGDYNEQFF.

This clonotype was seen more than once but under ten times. The chain has TRBV29-1 and TRBJ2-3, with D possibly TRBD2 on 5 matching bases. CDR3 length: 14 amino acids. Germline V lookup: CDR1 SQVTM, CDR2 ANQGSEA. The germline V and J ends were trimmed by 8 bases and 5 bases, with 20 bases remaining between them. The DNA of the CDR3 is TGCAGCCTTTCAAGGGTCCTTCGGGGAGATACGCAGTATTTT. Its protein is CSLSRVLRGDTQYF.

J is TRBJ1-1 and V is TRBV2, with a weak D call TRBD1 (6 bases). Germline V gene sequence: CDR1 SNHLY, CDR2 FYNNEI. Trimming stripped 7 bases from V and 3 bases from J, with 15 bases between. This CDR3 region has 14 residues. In nucleotides, the CDR3 is TGTGCCAGCATTACAGGGTACGGAGACACTGAAGCTTTCTTT. It codes for CASITGYGDTEAFF. The whole variable domain, filled in from reference TRBV2 and TRBJ1-1, reads EPEVTQTPSHQVTQMGQEVILRCVPISNHLYFYWYRQILGQKVEFLVSFYNNEISEKSEIFDDQFSVERPDGSNFTLKIRSTKLEDSAMYFCASITGYGDTEAFFGQGTRLTVV.

This clonotype turned up a few times. The rearrangement joins TRBV7-6 to TRBJ2-2; D may match TRBD1 or TRBD2 (6 bases each). V shed 6 bases and J shed 11 bases, with 19 bases lying between them. This CDR3 is 14 amino acids long. Germline CDR1 and CDR2: SGHVS and FNYEAQ. The CDR3, as DNA: TGTGCCAGCAGTCAAGGGGGGCACCCTCCCGAGCTGTTTTTT. It encodes CASSQGGHPPELFF.

The chain carries TRBV6-6 and TRBJ2-1; TRBD2 matches 7 bases. The ends lost 6 bases at V and 6 bases at J; junction bases unmatched: 8. The CDR3 runs to 14 residues. Germline V gene sequence: CDR1 MNHNY, CDR2 SVGAGI (reference sequence). The chain's CDR3 is CASRPGGRVNEQFF. CDR3 coding DNA: TGTGCCAGCAGGCCGGGCGGGAGAGTCAATGAGCAGTTCTTC.

This clonotype was counted a few times. This chain uses TRBV7-9 with TRBJ2-3; TRBD2 matches 12 bases. The CDR3 is made up of 15 amino acids. Germline V gene sequence: CDR1 SEHNR, CDR2 FQNEAQ (reference sequence). V was clipped by 7 bases and J by 4 bases; unmatched bases: 6. The DNA for the CDR3 is TGTGCCAGCATCTCTAGCGGGGGGGCCCCAGATACGCAGTATTTT. The encoded protein is CASISSGGAPDTQYF. The full variable domain, with the rest looked up from reference TRBV7-9 and TRBJ2-3, is DTGVSQNPRHKITKRGQNVTFRCDPISEHNRLYWYRQTLGQGPEFLTYFQNEAQLEKSRLLSDRFSAERPKGSFSTLEIQRTEQGDSAMYLCASISSGGAPDTQYFGPGTRLTVL.

V gene TRBV12-3 or TRBV12-4 combines with J gene TRBJ2-5, with D possibly matching TRBD1 (7 bases). The DNA end is more similar to TRBJ2-7, so the J call may be wrong. The CDR3 contains 14 residues. In nucleotides, the CDR3 is TGTGCCAGCAGTTATACAGGGGAGGTAAACGAGCAGTACTTC. Translation gives CASSYTGEVNEQYF.

The gene calls are TRBV29-1 and TRBJ1-1; TRBD1 matches 7 bases. The CDR3 is 15 amino acids. V was clipped by 8 bases and J by 3 bases; unmatched bases: 15. Germline values: CDR1 SQVTM, CDR2 ANQGSEA. CDR3 in DNA: TGCAGCTCCCACGACCCGTTGAGGGGGCACACTGAAGCTTTCTTT. It specifies CSSHDPLRGHTEAFF. The full variable domain, its missing parts supplied by reference TRBV29-1 and TRBJ1-1, is SAVISQKPSRDICQRGTSLTIQCQVDSQVTMMFWYRQQPGQSLTLIATANQGSEATYESGFVIDKFPISRPNLTFSTLTVSNMSPEDSSIYLCSSHDPLRGHTEAFFGQGTRLTVV.

The rearrangement joins TRBV6-5 to TRBJ2-3; TRBD1 aligns across 7 bases. Germline trimming cut 2 bases from V and 3 bases from J; bases unmatched to any gene: 2. CDR1 MNHEY and CDR2 SVGAGI come from the germline V gene. CDR3 size: 14 residues. The CDR3: CASSYRTGTDTQYF. The CDR3 coding sequence is TGTGCCAGCAGTTACCGGACAGGTACAGATACGCAGTATTTT.

The chain recombines TRBV14 with TRBJ2-3; unclear D gene. V lost 5 bases and J 6 bases, leaving 15 bases between the germline ends. CDR3 length: 14 residues. Per the germline V gene, CDR1 is SGHDN and CDR2 is FVKESK. The CDR3 DNA follows: TGTGCCAGCAGCTTGGACGTGGGGTTGGATACGCAGTATTTT. It encodes CASSLDVGLDTQYF.

This clonotype occurred a few times. This chain links TRBV12-3 or TRBV12-4 with TRBJ2-3; 9 bases line up with TRBD2. The CDR3 loop spans 16 amino acids. V dropped 6 bases and J dropped 3; count of bases not matched to a gene: 10. DNA for the CDR3: TGTGCCAGCAGCCAATGGACTAGCGCGGAAACAGATACGCAGTATTTT. Translation: CASSQWTSAETDTQYF.

This clonotype was recorded only once. Mismatch with germline at one junction end may stem from a read error. The rearrangement joins TRBV20-1 to TRBJ1-2; no definite D call. Germline V CDR1 and CDR2: DFQATT, SNEGSKA (reference sequence). The CDR3 spans 12 residues. Here the CDR3 reads CSARTARSGYAF. The DNA for the CDR3 is TGCAGTGCTAGGACGGCCCGGAGCGGCTACGCCTTC.